This T cell receptor (beta chain) stems from a study of blood T cells in healthy people across ages. CDR3 length: 13 residues. The germline V and J ends were trimmed by 6 bases and 4 bases, with 12 bases remaining between them. CDR1 is MDHEN, CDR2 SYDVKM, per germline. As regards this clonotype: Its specificity is not known.

Study results and caveats: Higher naive T cell percentage went strongly together with higher TCR beta diversity.

Combining a sample-barcoded 5' primer with a J-beta primer mix, a second PCR ran for about 7 to 11 cycles. One entry per CDR3 protein, called by TCRdb with MiXCR from the 5' RACE reads. The sample yields some 760,000 distinct CDR3 sequences, 20% to 30% seen once. The sample was also linked to a second study, of T cells of mothers and their children.

The rearrangement uses TRBV28 and TRBJ1-2; D perhaps matches TRBD1 (5 bases). The specimen sequenced was blood. This clonotype originated in a boy aged 10-17 years in good health. The CDR3 loop is CASRVQGPYGYTF. The CDR3 DNA sequence: TGTGCCAGCAGGGTGCAGGGTCCCTATGGCTACACCTTC.